A single sample gave rise to the 19 T cell receptor beta chains below, sequenced in a study of tumor-infiltrating lymphocytes in primary liver carcinoma. A constant-region primer served to make TCR beta cDNA from around 540 ng total RNA. For TCR beta, libraries were produced by three nested multiplex PCR rounds using slightly modified ARM-PCR. Two initial PCR rounds of around 10 cycles each paired TRBV1-TRBV30 forward primers with a C-beta reverse primer. TCRdb reprocessed the multiplex PCR reads with MiXCR, giving one entry per CDR3 protein. The table lists fewer than 400,000 distinct CDR3 sequences, almost 60% of them singletons, with about 15% in the top ten. The researchers obtained blood RNA from unsorted whole blood and also extracted germline DNA. The specimen sequenced was peripheral blood. The receptors originated from a woman in her twenties or thirties with primary liver carcinoma and hepatitis B virus infection.

About this clonotype itself: Sequence at one end of the junction differs from germline and may be a read error. The chain joins TRBV28 to TRBJ2-1; D is unclear. Germline loops: CDR1 MDHEN, CDR2 SYDVKM. The CDR3 spans 12 residues. The CDR3 reads CVSSLVGGEQFF. The DNA of the CDR3 is TGTGTCAGCAGTTTAGTCGGTGGGGAGCAGTTCTTC.

In this sample, this clonotype turned up a few times. The V call is TRBV6-2 or TRBV6-3, the J call TRBJ1-5, with TRBD1 identical over 9 bases. Per the germline V gene, CDR1 is MNHEY and CDR2 is SVGEGT. The CDR3 has 15 amino acids. V gave up 5 bases and J gave up 3 bases; unmatched junction bases: 5. The CDR3 nucleotides are TGTGCCAGCAGTCCGAACAGGGGGCCCAATCAGCCCCAGCATTTT. This codes for CASSPNRGPNQPQHF.

This chain uses TRBV5-6 with TRBJ2-7; the D gene is possibly TRBD1 (6 bases). The CDR3 runs to 14 residues. V was shortened by 3 bases and J by 7 bases, with 17 bases between the two germline ends. Germline V gene sequence: CDR1 SGHDT, CDR2 YYEEEE. The CDR3 protein is CASSSIQGAQEQYF. As DNA, the CDR3 is TGTGCCAGCAGCTCGATACAGGGAGCCCAGGAGCAGTACTTC.

The chain has TRBV6-9 and TRBJ2-7; 8 nucleotides match TRBD2. Looked up from germline, CDR1 is MNHGY and CDR2 is SVAAGI. This CDR3 comprises 15 residues. V was pared by 5 bases and J by 1 base, with 7 bases of the junction left unmatched. The CDR3 nucleotides are TGTGCCAGCAGTATCGGTAGCGGGGCTTCCTACGAGCAGTACTTC. This encodes CASSIGSGASYEQYF.

With respect to this clonotype: The conserved final phenylalanine or tryptophan is absent from the CDR3, which likely points to a read error. V usage is TRBV11-2 and J usage is TRBJ2-7, with D possibly matching TRBD2 (5 bases). Germline lookup yields CDR1 SGHAT and CDR2 FQNNGV. This CDR3 region has 16 residues. The CDR3: CASSLGALRASYEQYY. CDR3 bases: TGTGCCAGTAGCTTAGGCGCTTTGCGGGCCTCCTACGAGCAGTACTAC.

The chain employs TRBV5-1 and TRBJ2-1, with 9 bases matching TRBD2. The germline gives CDR1 SGHRS, CDR2 YFSETQ. The CDR3 is 13 residues long. V was pared by 4 bases and J by 9 bases, with 5 bases of the junction left unmatched. This chain's CDR3 is CASSGSGRGEQFF. DNA for the CDR3: TGCGCCAGCAGCGGTAGCGGGAGAGGTGAGCAGTTCTTC.

In the case of this clonotype: The junction and the germline gene differ at one end; a read error may be behind it. The chain combines TRBV6-2 or TRBV6-3 with TRBJ1-3; 8 bases map to TRBD1. This CDR3 is 14 amino acids long. The germline CDR1 and CDR2 sequences are MNHEY and SVGEGT. DNA of the CDR3: TGTGCCAGCAGGGGGACAGGCTCTGGAAACGCCATATATTTT. This codes for CASRGTGSGNAIYF.

This clonotype was found a few times. This chain connects TRBV5-1 to TRBJ2-1; D is undetermined. Trimming left V 5 bases short and J 6 bases short, with 12 bases between. The CDR3 is made up of 13 amino acids. Germline assignment: CDR1 SGHRS and CDR2 YFSETQ. CDR3: CASRGDVFNEQFF. The DNA for the CDR3 is TGCGCCAGCAGAGGCGATGTATTCAATGAGCAGTTCTTC.

CDR3 sequence: CSVGTSRTGELFF. The CDR3 DNA reads as TGCAGCGTCGGGACTAGTCGGACCGGGGAGCTGTTTTTT. This chain uses TRBV29-1 with TRBJ2-2, with 8 bases that match TRBD2. With 6 bases clipped from V and 5 bases from J, the junction kept 5 bases outside the gene matches. The CDR3 is 13 residues long. CDR1 and CDR2 from the germline V gene are SQVTM and ANQGSEA.

V is TRBV12-3 or TRBV12-4 and J is TRBJ2-5, with D perhaps matching TRBD2 (5 bases). The CDR3 contains 13 residues. Trimming removed 8 bases from V and 1 base from J, with 11 bases in between. The CDR3 DNA sequence: TGTGCCAGCTCGCCCCGGGGCCAAGAGACCCAGTACTTC. Translating it yields CASSPRGQETQYF.

The V call is TRBV2, the J call TRBJ2-3, with D uncertain. V lost 0 bases, J lost 3 bases, and 7 bases lay in between. Germline V gene data show CDR1 as SNHLY and CDR2 as FYNNEI. This CDR3 contains 14 residues. DNA of the CDR3: TGTGCCAGCAGTGAAGCGCTTGGGACAGATACGCAGTATTTT. Amino acids: CASSEALGTDTQYF. The full variable domain, rest sourced from reference TRBV2 and TRBJ2-3, is EPEVTQTPSHQVTQMGQEVILRCVPISNHLYFYWYRQILGQKVEFLVSFYNNEISEKSEIFDDQFSVERPDGSNFTLKIRSTKLEDSAMYFCASSEALGTDTQYFGPGTRLTVL.

This chain links TRBV6-5 with TRBJ1-1, with 7 nucleotides matching TRBD1. CDR3 length equals 12 residues. J was trimmed by 7 bases and V by 3 bases; bases with no gene match: 2. Germline V gene data show CDR1 as MNHEY and CDR2 as SVGAGI. The CDR3 loop reads CASSYRGLEAFF. DNA for the CDR3: TGTGCCAGCAGTTATAGGGGGCTTGAAGCTTTCTTT.

About this clonotype: This could be a read error, since a much larger clone is one nucleotide away. The chain links TRBV29-1 to TRBJ2-7, with 8 bases matching TRBD2. Germline CDR1 is SQVTM and CDR2 is ANQGSEA. CDR3 length equals 16 residues. V shed 6 bases and J 5 bases; nucleotides not matched to a gene: 18. CDR3 in amino acids: CSVSGLVGSKHDEQYF. CDR3 DNA sequence: TGCAGCGTATCGGGACTAGTGGGATCCAAACACGACGAGCAGTACTTC.

This chain links TRBV20-1 with TRBJ1-5; 9 nucleotides line up with TRBD1. Trimming cost V 6 bases and J 2 bases; bases outside gene matches: 17. Looked up from germline, CDR1 is DFQATT and CDR2 is SNEGSKA (reference sequence). The CDR3 has 18 amino acids. The CDR3 reads CSAKRTGQGWGGNQPQHF. As DNA, the CDR3 is TGCAGTGCGAAAAGAACCGGACAGGGGTGGGGTGGCAATCAGCCCCAGCATTTT.

This clonotype was counted many times. In nucleotides, the CDR3 is TGTGCCAGCAGTCTAGACAGAACTAATGAAAAACTGTTTTTT. Amino acid sequence: CASSLDRTNEKLFF. The V gene is TRBV7-8, the J gene TRBJ1-4, with D perhaps matching TRBD1 (5 bases). The CDR3 spans 14 residues. V dropped 6 bases and J dropped 1 base, with 9 bases sitting between them. Germline CDR1 SGHVS, CDR2 FQNEAQ.

The chain links TRBV4-1 to TRBJ1-1; D may be TRBD1 (5 bases). The CDR3 has 13 residues. The ends were cut back, 4 bases at V and 2 bases at J, with 8 bases in the middle. In germline, CDR1 is MGHRA, CDR2 YSYEKL. CDR3: CASSPTVNTEAFF. The DNA of the CDR3 is TGCGCCAGCAGCCCGACAGTTAACACTGAAGCTTTCTTT.

In its sample, this clonotype was seen a few times. The gene calls are TRBV7-9 and TRBJ2-7; tentative D call: TRBD2 (6 bases). V was cut by 5 bases and J by 0 bases, with 17 bases left in between. CDR3 length: 16 amino acids. CDR1 is SEHNR and CDR2 is FQNEAQ in the germline V gene (reference sequence). The CDR3 DNA sequence: TGTGCCAGCAGCCGAGCCGGGGGTGCCGGCTCCTACGAGCAGTACTTC. Amino acids: CASSRAGGAGSYEQYF.

Only one count was recorded for this clonotype. A much larger clone lies one base from this, so it may be a read error. The J gene is TRBJ1-2, the V gene TRBV4-3; D is uncertain. The CDR3 extends over 14 amino acids. CDR1 is LGHNA and CDR2 is YSLEER in the germline V gene. The CDR3 bases are TGCGCCAGCATCCAAGATCAGAGAGGCGAAAGCTACACCTTC. This codes for CASIQDQRGESYTF.

This clonotype has ten or more counts. This sequence joins TRBV29-1 and TRBJ1-1; a weak D match, TRBD1 (6 bases). V dropped 7 bases and J dropped 5 bases, with 14 bases sitting between them. The CDR3 sequence is 12 residues long. Germline V gene sequence: CDR1 SQVTM, CDR2 ANQGSEA. CDR3 residues: CSAQKGGTEAFF. CDR3 in DNA: TGCAGCGCACAAAAGGGGGGGACTGAAGCTTTCTTT.